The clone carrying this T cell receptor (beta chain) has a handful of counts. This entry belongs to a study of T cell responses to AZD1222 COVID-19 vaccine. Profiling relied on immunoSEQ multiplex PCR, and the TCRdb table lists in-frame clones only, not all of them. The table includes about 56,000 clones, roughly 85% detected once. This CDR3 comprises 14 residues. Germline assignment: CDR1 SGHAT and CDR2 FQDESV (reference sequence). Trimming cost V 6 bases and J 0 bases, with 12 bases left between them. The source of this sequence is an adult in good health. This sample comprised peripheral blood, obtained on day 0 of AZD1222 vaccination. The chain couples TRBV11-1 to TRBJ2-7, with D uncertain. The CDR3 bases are TGTGCCAGCAGTTTTCTCTACAACTCCTACGAGCAGTACTTC. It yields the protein CASSFLYNSYEQYF.